This T cell receptor beta chain was recorded in a study of identical twins. To note about this clonotype: Its target is unknown.

The V gene's germline CDR1 is SGDLS and CDR2 YYNGEE. V lost 0 bases, J lost 5 bases, and 24 bases lay in between. The CDR3 is 19 amino acids. cDNA carried unique molecular identifiers, and a universal primer site was added by template switching. TCRdb called the 5' RACE reads again in MiXCR, with one record for every CDR3 protein. In the table there are nearly 200,000 distinct CDR3 sequences, approximately 15% of which are singletons. General study results and limits: Fewer insertions marked abundant cord blood beta clonotypes; young adult naive trended weakly, memory not at all.

The same sample was also studied in work on T cells expressing NK-cell markers. From that report: In five or six donors, dominant NKG2C+ clonotypes were roughly 1.0-7.0% of CD8+ T cells. Researchers report these clonotypes also headed the CD3+CD56-NKG2C+ fraction in a handful of donors.

The receptor was isolated from a woman under 30 in good health. The V call is TRBV9, the J call TRBJ2-1; D remains unclear. Input material: CD8+ T cells sorted from blood. The CDR3 here is CASSVATPSTRPHNNEQFF. CDR3 coding DNA: TGTGCCAGCAGCGTAGCCACTCCCTCGACTCGACCTCACAACAATGAGCAGTTCTTC.